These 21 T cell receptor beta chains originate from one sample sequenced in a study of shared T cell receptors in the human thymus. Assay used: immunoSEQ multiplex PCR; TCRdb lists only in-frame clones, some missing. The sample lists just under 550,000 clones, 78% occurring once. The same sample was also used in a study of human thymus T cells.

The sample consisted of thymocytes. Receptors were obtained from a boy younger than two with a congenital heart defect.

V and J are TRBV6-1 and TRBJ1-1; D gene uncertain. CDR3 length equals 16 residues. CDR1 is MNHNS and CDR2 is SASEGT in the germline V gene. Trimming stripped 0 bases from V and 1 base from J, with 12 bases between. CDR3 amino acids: CASSEAYTRPNTEAFF. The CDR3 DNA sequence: TGTGCCAGCAGTGAAGCTTACACCAGGCCGAACACTGAAGCTTTCTTT.

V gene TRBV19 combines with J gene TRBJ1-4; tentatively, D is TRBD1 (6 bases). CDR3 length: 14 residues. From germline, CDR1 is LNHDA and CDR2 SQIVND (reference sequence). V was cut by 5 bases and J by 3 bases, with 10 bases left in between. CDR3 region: CASSPGVPNEKLFF. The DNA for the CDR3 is TGTGCCAGTAGTCCAGGGGTCCCTAATGAAAAACTGTTTTTT.

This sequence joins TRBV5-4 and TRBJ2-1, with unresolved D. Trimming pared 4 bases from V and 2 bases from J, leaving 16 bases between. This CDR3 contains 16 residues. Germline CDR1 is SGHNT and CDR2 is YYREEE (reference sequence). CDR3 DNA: TGTGCCAGCAGCAGATCGACTCCCAAGCCCTACAATGAGCAGTTCTTC. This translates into CASSRSTPKPYNEQFF.

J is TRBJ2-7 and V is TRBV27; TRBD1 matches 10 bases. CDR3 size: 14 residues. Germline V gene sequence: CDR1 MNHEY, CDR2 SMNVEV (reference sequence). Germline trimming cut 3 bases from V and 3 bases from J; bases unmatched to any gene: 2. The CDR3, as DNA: TGTGCCAGCAGTTTTGGGACAGGGGTCTACGAGCAGTACTTC. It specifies CASSFGTGVYEQYF.

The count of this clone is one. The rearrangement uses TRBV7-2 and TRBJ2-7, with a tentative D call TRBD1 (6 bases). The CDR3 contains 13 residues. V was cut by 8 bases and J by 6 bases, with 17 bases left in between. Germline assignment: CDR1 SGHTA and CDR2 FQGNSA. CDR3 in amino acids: CASVRRTDGEQYF. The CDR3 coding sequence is TGTGCCAGCGTCCGCCGGACAGATGGCGAGCAGTACTTC.

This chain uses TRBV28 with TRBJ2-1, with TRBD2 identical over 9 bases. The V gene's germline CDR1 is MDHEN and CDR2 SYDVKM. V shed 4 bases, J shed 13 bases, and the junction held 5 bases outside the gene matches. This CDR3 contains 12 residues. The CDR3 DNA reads TGTGCCAGCAGTTCCTCCGGGACTAGCCAGTTCTTC. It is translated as CASSSSGTSQFF.

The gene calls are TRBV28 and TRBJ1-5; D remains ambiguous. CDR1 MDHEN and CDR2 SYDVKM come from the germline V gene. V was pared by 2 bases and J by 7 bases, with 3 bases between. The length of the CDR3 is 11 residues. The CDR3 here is CASSLGQPQHF. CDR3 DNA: TGTGCCAGCAGTTTAGGCCAGCCCCAGCATTTT.

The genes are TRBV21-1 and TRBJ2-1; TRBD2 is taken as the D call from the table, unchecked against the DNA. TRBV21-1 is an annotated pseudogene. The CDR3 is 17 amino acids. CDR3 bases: TGTGCCAGCAGCAAAGCAGACGGGGACTGGGCCTACAATGAGCAGTTCTTC. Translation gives CASSKADGDWAYNEQFF.

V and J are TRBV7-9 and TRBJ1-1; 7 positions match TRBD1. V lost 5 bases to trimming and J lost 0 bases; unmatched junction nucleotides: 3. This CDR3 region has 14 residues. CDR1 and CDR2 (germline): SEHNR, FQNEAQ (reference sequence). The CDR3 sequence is CASSPGQMNTEAFF. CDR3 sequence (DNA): TGTGCCAGCAGCCCGGGACAGATGAACACTGAAGCTTTCTTT.

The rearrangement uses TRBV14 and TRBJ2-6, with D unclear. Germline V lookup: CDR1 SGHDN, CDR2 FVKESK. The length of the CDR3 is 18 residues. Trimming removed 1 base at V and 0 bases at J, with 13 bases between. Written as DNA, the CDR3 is TGTGCCAGCAGCCAAGGACGTGGAGTAAGCTCTGGGGCCAACGTCCTGACTTTC. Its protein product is CASSQGRGVSSGANVLTF. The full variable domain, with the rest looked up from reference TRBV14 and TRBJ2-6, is EAGVTQFPSHSVIEKGQTVTLRCDPISGHDNLYWYRRVMGKEIKFLLHFVKESKQDESGMPNNRFLAERTGGTYSTLKVQPAELEDSGVYFCASSQGRGVSSGANVLTFGAGSRLTVL.

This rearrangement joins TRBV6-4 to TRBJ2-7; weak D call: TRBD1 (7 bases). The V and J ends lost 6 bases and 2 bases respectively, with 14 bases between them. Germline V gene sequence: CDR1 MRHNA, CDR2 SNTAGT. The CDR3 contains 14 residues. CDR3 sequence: CASSPTGRTYEQYF. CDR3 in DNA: TGTGCCAGCAGCCCGACAGGGAGGACCTACGAGCAGTACTTC.

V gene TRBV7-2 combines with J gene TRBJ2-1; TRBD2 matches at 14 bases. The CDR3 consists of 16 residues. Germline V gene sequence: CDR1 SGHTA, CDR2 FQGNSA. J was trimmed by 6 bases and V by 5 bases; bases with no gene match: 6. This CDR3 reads CASSLGTSGRGNEQFF. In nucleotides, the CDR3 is TGTGCCAGCAGCCTCGGGACTAGCGGGAGAGGCAATGAGCAGTTCTTC.

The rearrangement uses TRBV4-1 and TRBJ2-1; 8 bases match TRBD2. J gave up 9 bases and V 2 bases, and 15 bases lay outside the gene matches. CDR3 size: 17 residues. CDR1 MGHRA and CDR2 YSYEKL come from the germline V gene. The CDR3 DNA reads TGCGCCAGCAGCCAAAAGGGGGTCCGGGAGGGCCAGGCTGAGCAGTTCTTC. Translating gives CASSQKGVREGQAEQFF.

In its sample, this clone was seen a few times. The CDR3 loop is CASSIGDGGAVNQPQHF. CDR3 sequence (DNA): TGTGCCAGTAGTATAGGGGATGGGGGGGCCGTCAATCAGCCCCAGCATTTT. The rearrangement links TRBV19 to TRBJ1-5, with a tentative D call TRBD1 (6 bases). Germline V gives CDR1 LNHDA, CDR2 SQIVND (reference sequence). The ends were cut back, 1 base at V and 3 bases at J, with 16 bases in the middle. The CDR3 has 17 amino acids. Full variable domain (outside the CDR3, taken from reference TRBV19 and TRBJ1-5): DGGITQSPKYLFRKEGQNVTLSCEQNLNHDAMYWYRQDPGQGLRLIYYSQIVNDFQKGDIAEGYSVSREKKESFPLTVTSAQKNPTAFYLCASSIGDGGAVNQPQHFGDGTRLSIL.

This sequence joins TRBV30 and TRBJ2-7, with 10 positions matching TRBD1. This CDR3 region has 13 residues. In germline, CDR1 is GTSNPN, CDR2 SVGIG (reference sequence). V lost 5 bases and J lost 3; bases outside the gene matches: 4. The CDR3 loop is CAWGGQGVYEQYF. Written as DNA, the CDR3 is TGTGCCTGGGGTGGACAGGGGGTCTACGAGCAGTACTTC.

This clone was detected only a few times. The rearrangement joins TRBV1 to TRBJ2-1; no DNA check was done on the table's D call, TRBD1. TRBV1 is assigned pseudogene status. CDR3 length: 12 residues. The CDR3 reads CTSSGTDNEQFF. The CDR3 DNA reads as TGCACCAGCAGCGGGACAGACAATGAGCAGTTCTTC.

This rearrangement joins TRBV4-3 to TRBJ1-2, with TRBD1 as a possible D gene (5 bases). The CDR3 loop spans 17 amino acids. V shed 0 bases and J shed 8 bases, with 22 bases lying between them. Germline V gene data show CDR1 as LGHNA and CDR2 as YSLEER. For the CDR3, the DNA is TGCGCCAGCAGCCAAGATCTTGGGGGGGGAGGGGCTGGCGGCTACACCTTC. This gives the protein CASSQDLGGGGAGGYTF.

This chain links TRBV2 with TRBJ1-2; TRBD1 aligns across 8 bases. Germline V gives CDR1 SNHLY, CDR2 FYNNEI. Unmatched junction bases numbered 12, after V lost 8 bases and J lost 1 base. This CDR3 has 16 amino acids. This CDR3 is CASPNAGQGINYGYTF. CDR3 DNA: TGTGCCAGCCCGAACGCAGGACAGGGAATTAACTATGGCTACACCTTC.

The CDR3 loop is CASSLRLTGRGETQYF. In nucleotides, the CDR3 is TGTGCCAGCAGCTTAAGGTTGACAGGGCGAGGAGAGACCCAGTACTTC. The chain has TRBV7-4 and TRBJ2-5; 7 nucleotides align to TRBD1. CDR1 is SGHVT and CDR2 is SQSDAQ in the germline V gene. The V and J ends lost 2 bases and 4 bases, in that order; junction bases with no gene match: 10. There are 16 residues in the CDR3.

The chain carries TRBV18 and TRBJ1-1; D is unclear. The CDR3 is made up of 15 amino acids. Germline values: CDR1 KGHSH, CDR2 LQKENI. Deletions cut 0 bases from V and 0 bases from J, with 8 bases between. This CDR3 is CASSPPTALNTEAFF. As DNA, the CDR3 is TGTGCCAGCTCACCACCAACAGCATTGAACACTGAAGCTTTCTTT.

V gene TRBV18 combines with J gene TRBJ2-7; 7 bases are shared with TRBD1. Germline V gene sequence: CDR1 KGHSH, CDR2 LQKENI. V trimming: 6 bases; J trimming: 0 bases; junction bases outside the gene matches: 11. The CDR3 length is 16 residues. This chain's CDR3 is CASSRLPGQNSYEQYF. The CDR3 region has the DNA TGTGCCAGCTCCCGACTGCCGGGACAGAACTCCTACGAGCAGTACTTC. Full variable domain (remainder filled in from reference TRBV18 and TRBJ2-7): NAGVMQNPRHLVRRRGQEARLRCSPMKGHSHVYWYRQLPEEGLKFMVYLQKENIIDESGMPKERFSAEFPKEGPSILRIQQVVRGDSAAYFCASSRLPGQNSYEQYFGPGTRLTVT.